This TCR beta chain was sequenced for a study of beta chain features in type 1 diabetes. V lost 1 base, J lost 7 bases, and 9 bases stayed unmatched. This CDR3 comprises 16 residues. Germline CDR1 reads SGHTA; CDR2 reads FQGNSA. The study reverse transcribed the entire isolated RNA, so it sequenced expressed TCRB transcripts. TCRdb's table, derived via immunoSEQ multiplex PCR, lists solely in-frame clones and lacks some. The table shows 900,000 or so clones, with 15% to 20% occurring only once. Sequenced input: naive CD4+ T cells from blood. This chain joins TRBV7-2 and TRBJ2-5; 10 positions agree with TRBD1. This receptor was identified in a young woman in good health. CDR3 sequence (DNA): TGTGCCAGCAGCTTAGGACGGACAGGGGGGAGCGGGACCCAGTACTTC. It codes for CASSLGRTGGSGTQYF.